Given below is one TCR beta chain in context. Libraries were prepared by immunoSEQ multiplex PCR; TCRdb keeps only in-frame clonotypes and omits some of them. The sample includes about 16,000 clones, roughly 88% of them seen just once. The sample is drawn from a study of blood T cell repertoires in COVID-19. Germline loops: CDR1 KGHSH, CDR2 LQKENI. V lost 2 bases and J lost 1, with 11 bases in between. CDR3 size: 15 residues. The gene calls are TRBV18 and TRBJ1-1; D is undetermined. The TCR sequence derives from a human donor in a cohort sampled during active COVID-19. Input material: peripheral blood. The CDR3 spells CASSPFSPRNTEAFF. Here the CDR3 DNA reads TGTGCCAGCTCACCATTCTCGCCGAGGAACACTGAAGCTTTCTTT.